Each of the 3 T cell receptor beta chains below was sequenced from the same sample in a study of T cells in Graves' hyperthyroidism and ophthalmopathy. Using RNA transcripts as the source, TCR beta CDR3 regions were amplified. An initial round of RT-PCR targeting the TCR CDR3 relied on the HTBI primer set. Using its own MiXCR run on the multiplex PCR reads, TCRdb lists one record per CDR3 protein. The sample holds under 350,000 distinct CDR3 sequences; around a fifth are singletons and the top ten take over 40%. The sequencing input was blood. These receptors came from a woman between 50 and 59 years old with Graves' hyperthyroidism.

This clonotype was counted ten times or more. The V and J genes are TRBV11-1 and TRBJ2-3; the D gene is possibly TRBD2 (7 bases). The CDR3 runs 17 residues. Trimming pared 2 bases from V and 3 bases from J, leaving 18 bases between. In germline, CDR1 is SGHAT, CDR2 FQDESV (reference sequence). CDR3 sequence reads: CASSLPRSRGGTDTQYF. Here the CDR3 DNA reads TGTGCCAGCAGCTTACCTCGTTCGAGGGGGGGGACAGATACGCAGTATTTT.

This clonotype was observed many times. J is TRBJ1-1 and V is TRBV28; tentative D call: TRBD1 (5 bases). The CDR3 sequence is 16 residues long. The germline V and J ends were trimmed by 6 bases and 2 bases, with 19 bases remaining between them. The germline V gene has CDR1 MDHEN and CDR2 SYDVKM. CDR3 sequence: CASSNPVIGANTEAFF. In DNA form, the CDR3 reads TGTGCCAGCAGCAATCCGGTAATAGGGGCCAACACTGAAGCTTTCTTT.

This clonotype was detected many times. The gene calls are TRBV6-1 and TRBJ1-2; TRBD1 agrees at 9 bases. Germline CDR1 reads MNHNS; CDR2 reads SASEGT. This CDR3 spans 14 amino acids. The ends lost 6 bases at V and 6 bases at J; junction bases unmatched: 8. CDR3 protein: CASSNRGQGHGYTF. The DNA of the CDR3 is TGTGCCAGCAGCAACAGGGGACAGGGCCATGGCTACACCTTC.